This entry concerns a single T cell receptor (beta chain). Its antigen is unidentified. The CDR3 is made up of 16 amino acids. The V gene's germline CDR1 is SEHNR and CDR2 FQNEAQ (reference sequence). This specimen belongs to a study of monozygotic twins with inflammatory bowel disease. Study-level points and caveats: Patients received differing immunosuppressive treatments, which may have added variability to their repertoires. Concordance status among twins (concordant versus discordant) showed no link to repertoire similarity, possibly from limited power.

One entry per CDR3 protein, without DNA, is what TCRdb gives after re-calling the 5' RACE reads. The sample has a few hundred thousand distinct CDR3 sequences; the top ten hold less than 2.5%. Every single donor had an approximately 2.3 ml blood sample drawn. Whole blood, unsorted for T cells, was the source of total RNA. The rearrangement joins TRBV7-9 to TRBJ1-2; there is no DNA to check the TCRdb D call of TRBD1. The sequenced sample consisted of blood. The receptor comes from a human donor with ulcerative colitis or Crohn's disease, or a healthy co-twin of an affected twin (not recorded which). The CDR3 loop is CVSSRNTDRGRGGYTF.